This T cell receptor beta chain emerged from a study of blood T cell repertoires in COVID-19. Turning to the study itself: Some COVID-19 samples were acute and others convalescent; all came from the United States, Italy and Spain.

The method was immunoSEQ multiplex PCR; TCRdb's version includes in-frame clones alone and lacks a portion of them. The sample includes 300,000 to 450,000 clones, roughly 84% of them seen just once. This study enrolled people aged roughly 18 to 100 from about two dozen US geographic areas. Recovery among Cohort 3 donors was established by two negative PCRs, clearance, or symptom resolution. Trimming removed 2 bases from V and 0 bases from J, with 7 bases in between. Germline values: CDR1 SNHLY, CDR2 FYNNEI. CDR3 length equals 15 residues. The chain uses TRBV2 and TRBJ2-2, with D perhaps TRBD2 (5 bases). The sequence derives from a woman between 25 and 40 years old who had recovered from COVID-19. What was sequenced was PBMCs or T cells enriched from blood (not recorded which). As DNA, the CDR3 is TGTGCCAGCAGTGAATCACTAGCGAACACCGGGGAGCTGTTTTTT. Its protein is CASSESLANTGELFF. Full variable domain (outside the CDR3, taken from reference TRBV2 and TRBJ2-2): EPEVTQTPSHQVTQMGQEVILRCVPISNHLYFYWYRQILGQKVEFLVSFYNNEISEKSEIFDDQFSVERPDGSNFTLKIRSTKLEDSAMYFCASSESLANTGELFFGEGSRLTVL.